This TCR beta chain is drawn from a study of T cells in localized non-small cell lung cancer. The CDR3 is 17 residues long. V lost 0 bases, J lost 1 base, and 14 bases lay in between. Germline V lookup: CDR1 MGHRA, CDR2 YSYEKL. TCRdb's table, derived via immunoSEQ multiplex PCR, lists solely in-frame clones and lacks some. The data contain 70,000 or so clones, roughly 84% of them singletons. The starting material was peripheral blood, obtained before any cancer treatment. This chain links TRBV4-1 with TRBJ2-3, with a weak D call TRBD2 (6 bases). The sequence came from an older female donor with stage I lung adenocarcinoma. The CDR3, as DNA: TGCGCCAGCAGCCAAGATGGGGGGACGGGTGGCACAGATACGCAGTATTTT. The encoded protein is CASSQDGGTGGTDTQYF.